The T cell receptor (beta chain) described here comes from a study of spatial heterogeneity in lung cancer. Time point defined: sample taken at primary tumor resection. Material for sequencing was whole RNA from tumor, nontumor lung or frozen PBMC, left unsorted. This clonotype was observed at least ten times. As yet, its antigen is unknown. Notes on the study in general: Ubiquitous expanded tumor TCRs were seen in blood more at resection than at follow-up.

TCR cDNA molecules each carried a unique molecular identifier. TCRdb processed the 5' RACE reads anew with MiXCR; each CDR3 protein has one entry. The sample has tens of thousands of distinct CDR3 sequences, about 5% seen once. This CDR3 region has 15 residues. Germline V CDR1 and CDR2: MNHEY, SMNVEV (reference sequence). V gave up 5 bases and J gave up 4 bases; unmatched junction bases: 6. The J gene is TRBJ2-2, the V gene TRBV27; TRBD1 agrees at 8 bases. The sequence was obtained from a female donor with early-stage non-small cell lung cancer. Sequenced material: PBMCs, taken at surgery. In nucleotides, the CDR3 is TGTGCCAGCAGTAACAGGGGGATAGTCACCGGGGAGCTGTTTTTT. Translation: CASSNRGIVTGELFF.